Each of the 18 T cell receptor beta chains below was sequenced from the same sample in a study of cytomegalovirus exposure and HLA in healthy donors. Researchers ran the PCR with 60 Vbeta and 13 Jbeta primers. Repertoires were generated with immunoSEQ multiplex PCR, while TCRdb's copy carries only in-frame clones and drops some. The sample shows 200,000 to 250,000 clones, 70% to 85% of them seen only once. The sequenced sample consisted of PBMCs. The origin of the receptors is a girl aged 2 to 9 in good health and CMV-seronegative.

The rearrangement joins TRBV6-1 to TRBJ1-2, with 9 bases fitting TRBD1. This CDR3 has 14 amino acids. Germline loops: CDR1 MNHNS, CDR2 SASEGT. The ends lost 10 bases at V and 5 bases at J; junction bases unmatched: 11. The CDR3 DNA reads TGTGCCACCTCAAACACAGGGGGCCTTTATGGCTACACCTTC. Translated, it gives CATSNTGGLYGYTF.

The gene calls are TRBV18 and TRBJ2-7; 9 bases line up with TRBD1. V trimming: 3 bases; J trimming: 3 bases; junction bases outside the gene matches: 9. The CDR3 length is 16 residues. Germline CDR1 and CDR2: KGHSH and LQKENI. For the CDR3, the DNA is TGTGCCAGCTCACCGAACGCCCCGGGACAGGGCTACGAGCAGTACTTC. Residues: CASSPNAPGQGYEQYF.

The chain joins TRBV11-1 to TRBJ1-1; no clear D gene. Per germline, CDR1 SGHAT and CDR2 FQDESV (reference sequence). Deletions cut 2 bases from V and 4 bases from J, with 11 bases between. The CDR3 totals 14 residues. The CDR3 is CASSLRSGFTEAFF. The CDR3, as DNA: TGTGCCAGCAGCTTAAGGTCCGGGTTCACTGAAGCTTTCTTT.

The CDR3 coding sequence is TGTGCCACTCGCCAGGGGTACACCTACGAGCAGTACTTC. This codes for CATRQGYTYEQYF. The gene calls are TRBV19 and TRBJ2-7; possible D gene TRBD1, 6 bases. CDR1 LNHDA and CDR2 SQIVND come from the germline V gene (reference sequence). V lost 10 bases, J lost 2 bases, and 15 bases lay in between. The CDR3 length is 13 residues.

CDR3 DNA sequence: TGTGCCAGCAGTTACCCTGGACTGCCCACAGATACGCAGTATTTT. Its protein product is CASSYPGLPTDTQYF. The V call is TRBV6-6, the J call TRBJ2-3, with D possibly TRBD2 on 5 matching bases. CDR1 is MNHNY and CDR2 is SVGAGI in the germline V gene (reference sequence). This CDR3 region has 15 residues. Trimming cost V 2 bases and J 2 bases, with 11 bases left between them.

In DNA, the CDR3 is TGTGCTGCGATGGCAGCGGGGTTTTCCTACGAGCAGTACTTC. This sequence encodes CAAMAAGFSYEQYF. The rearrangement links TRBV6-1 to TRBJ2-7; the match to TRBD2 covers 7 bases. The V gene's germline CDR1 is MNHNS and CDR2 SASEGT. The CDR3 is made up of 14 amino acids.

The rearrangement joins TRBV30 to TRBJ1-1; weak D call: TRBD1 (6 bases). The CDR3 has 14 amino acids. Germline V gives CDR1 GTSNPN, CDR2 SVGIG (reference sequence). V was trimmed by 5 bases and J by 1 base, leaving 14 bases between them. CDR3 region: CAWAFGTPNTEAFF. In DNA, the CDR3 is TGTGCCTGGGCTTTCGGGACACCGAACACTGAAGCTTTCTTT.

This clone was counted between two and nine times. The chain recombines TRBV4-2 with TRBJ1-5; 10 bases align to TRBD1. The CDR3 consists of 15 residues. The trim removed 6 bases at V and 4 bases at J, leaving 6 bases unmatched. Germline values: CDR1 LGHNA, CDR2 YNFKEQ. The chain's CDR3 is CASSATGGRNQPQHF. The CDR3 bases are TGTGCCAGCAGTGCGACAGGGGGCCGAAATCAGCCCCAGCATTTT.

This chain connects TRBV9 to TRBJ2-5; tentative D call: TRBD1 (6 bases). V lost 3 bases and J 7 bases, leaving 13 bases between the germline ends. The CDR3 totals 13 residues. The germline gives CDR1 SGDLS, CDR2 YYNGEE. Here the CDR3 DNA reads TGTGCCAGCAGCGAGCAGGGGTCAGGGACCCAGTACTTC. It yields the protein CASSEQGSGTQYF.

Comment on this clone: The junction does not match germline at one end; this may be a read error. This specimen includes other DNA sequences encoding the same CDR3. The rearrangement joins TRBV5-1 to TRBJ1-3; D unresolved. This CDR3 comprises 16 residues. CDR1 SGHRS and CDR2 YFSETQ come from the germline V gene. In nucleotides, the CDR3 is TGCGCCAGCAGCTTGTCTACCGGCGGCTCTGGGAACACCATATATTTT. Translated, it gives CASSLSTGGSGNTIYF.

This rearrangement joins TRBV7-2 to TRBJ1-2; TRBD1 matches at 7 bases. CDR3 length: 13 amino acids. Germline-derived CDR1 and CDR2 are SGHTA and FQGNSA. Trimming took 5 bases from V and 4 from J; bases not matched to a gene: 4. The CDR3 bases are TGTGCCAGCAGCCCGACAGGGACCTATGGCTACACCTTC. Translated: CASSPTGTYGYTF.

The chain has TRBV29-1 and TRBJ2-1; 16 nucleotides agree with TRBD2. This CDR3 is 19 amino acids long. Germline V gives CDR1 SQVTM, CDR2 ANQGSEA. The V and J ends lost 7 bases and 0 bases, in that order; junction bases with no gene match: 12. The CDR3 spells CSAVGGTSGRALSYNEQFF. CDR3 coding DNA: TGCAGCGCCGTGGGAGGGACTAGCGGGAGGGCCCTCTCCTACAATGAGCAGTTCTTC.

The chain is built from TRBV5-4 and TRBJ1-5; D unclear. The germline V and J ends were trimmed by 0 bases and 5 bases, with 9 bases remaining between them. The CDR3 covers 14 residues. CDR1 and CDR2 from the germline V gene are SGHNT and YYREEE (reference sequence). The CDR3 loop is CASSLVGGHQPQHF. The CDR3, as DNA: TGTGCCAGCAGCTTGGTGGGAGGCCATCAGCCCCAGCATTTT.

The chain is built from TRBV30 and TRBJ1-4, with TRBD1 matching 7 bases. The germline V gene has CDR1 GTSNPN and CDR2 SVGIG (reference sequence). This CDR3 spans 12 amino acids. J lost 5 bases, V lost 3 bases, and 0 bases had no gene match. Here the CDR3 reads CAWSRGNEKLFF. The CDR3 DNA is TGTGCCTGGAGCAGGGGGAATGAAAAACTGTTTTTT.

The V and J genes are TRBV19 and TRBJ2-1, with 9 bases identical to TRBD1. CDR3 length: 12 residues. The germline CDR1 and CDR2 sequences are LNHDA and SQIVND (reference sequence). V lost 8 bases and J lost 7; bases outside the gene matches: 3. The CDR3 loop is CASVDRGNEQFF. CDR3 nucleotides: TGTGCCAGTGTGGACAGGGGAAATGAGCAGTTCTTC.

The gene calls are TRBV6-6 and TRBJ2-1; weak D call: TRBD2 (6 bases). This CDR3 is 12 amino acids long. V lost 5 bases and J 12 bases, leaving 14 bases between the germline ends. The germline V gene encodes CDR1 MNHNY and CDR2 SVGAGI (reference sequence). The CDR3 protein is CASSNGGGAQFF. The CDR3 coding sequence is TGTGCCAGCAGTAACGGAGGAGGGGCGCAGTTCTTC.

This clone was seen a handful of times. The chain uses TRBV2 and TRBJ1-6; 10 nucleotides line up with TRBD1. The CDR3 consists of 18 residues. Trimming removed 4 bases from V and 1 base from J; junction bases left unmatched: 7. The germline CDR1 and CDR2 sequences are SNHLY and FYNNEI. CDR3 sequence: CASSGDRQGASYNSPLHF. The CDR3 DNA reads as TGTGCCAGCAGTGGGGATCGACAGGGGGCATCCTATAATTCACCCCTCCACTTT.

This chain connects TRBV10-3 to TRBJ1-1; 7 bases agree with TRBD1. V shed 4 bases and J 4 bases; nucleotides not matched to a gene: 3. The CDR3 extends over 13 amino acids. The germline V gene encodes CDR1 ENHRY and CDR2 SYGVKD. Here the CDR3 DNA reads TGTGCCATCAGTGGACAGGGCGGCACTGAAGCTTTCTTT. It codes for CAISGQGGTEAFF.